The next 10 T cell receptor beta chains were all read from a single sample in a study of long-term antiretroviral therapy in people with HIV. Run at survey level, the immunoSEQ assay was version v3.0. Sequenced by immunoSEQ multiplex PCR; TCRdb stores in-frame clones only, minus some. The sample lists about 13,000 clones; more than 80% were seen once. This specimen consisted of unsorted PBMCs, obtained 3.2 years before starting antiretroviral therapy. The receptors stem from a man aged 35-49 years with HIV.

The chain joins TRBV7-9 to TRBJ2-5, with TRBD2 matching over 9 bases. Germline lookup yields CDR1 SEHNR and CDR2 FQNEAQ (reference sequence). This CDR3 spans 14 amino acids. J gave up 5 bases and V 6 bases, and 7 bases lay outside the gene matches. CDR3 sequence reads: CASSLAGGQETQYF. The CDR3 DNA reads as TGTGCCAGCAGTCTGGCGGGGGGGCAGGAGACCCAGTACTTC.

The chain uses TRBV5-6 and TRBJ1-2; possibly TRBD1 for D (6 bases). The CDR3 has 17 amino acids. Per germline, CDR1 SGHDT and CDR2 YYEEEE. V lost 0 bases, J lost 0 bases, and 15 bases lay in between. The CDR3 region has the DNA TGTGCCAGCAGCTTGGCCAACAGGGCCCCAGCTAACTATGGCTACACCTTC. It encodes CASSLANRAPANYGYTF.

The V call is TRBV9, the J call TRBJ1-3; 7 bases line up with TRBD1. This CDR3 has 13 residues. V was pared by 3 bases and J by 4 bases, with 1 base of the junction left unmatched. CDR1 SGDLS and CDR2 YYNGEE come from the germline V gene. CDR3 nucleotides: TGTGCCAGCAGCGCGGACAGGGGAAACACCATATATTTT. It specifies CASSADRGNTIYF.

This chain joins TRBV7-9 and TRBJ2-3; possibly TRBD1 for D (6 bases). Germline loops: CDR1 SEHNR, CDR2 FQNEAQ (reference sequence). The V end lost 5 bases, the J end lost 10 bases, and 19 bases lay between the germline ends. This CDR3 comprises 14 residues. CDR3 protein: CASSTSGTRRAQYF. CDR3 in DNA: TGTGCCAGCAGCACATCCGGGACAAGGCGGGCGCAGTATTTT.

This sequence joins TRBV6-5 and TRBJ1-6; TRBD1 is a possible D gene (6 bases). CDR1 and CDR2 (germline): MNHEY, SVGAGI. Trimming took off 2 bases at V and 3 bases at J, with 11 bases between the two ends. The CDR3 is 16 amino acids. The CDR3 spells CASSYDRFSYNSPLHF. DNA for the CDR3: TGTGCCAGCAGTTACGACAGGTTTAGCTATAATTCACCCCTCCACTTT.

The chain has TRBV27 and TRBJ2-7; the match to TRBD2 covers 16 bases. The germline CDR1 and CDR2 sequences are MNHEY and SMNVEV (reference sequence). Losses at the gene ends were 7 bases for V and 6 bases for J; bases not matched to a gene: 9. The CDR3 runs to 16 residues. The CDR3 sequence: CASKPGTSGGASEQYF. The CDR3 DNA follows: TGTGCCAGCAAACCGGGGACTAGCGGGGGGGCGTCCGAGCAGTACTTC.

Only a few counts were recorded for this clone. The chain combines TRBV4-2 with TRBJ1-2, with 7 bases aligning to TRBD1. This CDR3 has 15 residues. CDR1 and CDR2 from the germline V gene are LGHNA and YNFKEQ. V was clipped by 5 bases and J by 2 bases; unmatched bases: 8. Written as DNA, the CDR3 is TGTGCCAGCAGCACCCGACAGGGAGCAAACTATGGCTACACCTTC. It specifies CASSTRQGANYGYTF.

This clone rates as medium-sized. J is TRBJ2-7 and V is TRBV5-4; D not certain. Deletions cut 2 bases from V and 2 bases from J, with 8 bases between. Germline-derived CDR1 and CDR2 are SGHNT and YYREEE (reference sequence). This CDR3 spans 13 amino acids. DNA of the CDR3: TGTGCCAGCAGCTTCGGAGTGACCTACGAGCAGTACTTC. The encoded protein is CASSFGVTYEQYF.

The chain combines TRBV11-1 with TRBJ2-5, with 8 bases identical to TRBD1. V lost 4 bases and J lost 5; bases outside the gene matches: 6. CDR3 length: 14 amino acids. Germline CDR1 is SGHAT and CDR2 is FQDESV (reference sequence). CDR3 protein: CASSSTGGVETQYF. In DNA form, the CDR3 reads TGTGCCAGCAGCTCCACAGGGGGAGTGGAGACCCAGTACTTC. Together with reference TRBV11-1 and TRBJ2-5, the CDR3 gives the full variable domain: EAEVAQSPRYKITEKSQAVAFWCDPISGHATLYWYRQILGQGPELLVQFQDESVVDDSQLPKDRFSAERLKGVDSTLKIQPAELGDSAMYLCASSSTGGVETQYFGPGTRLLVL.

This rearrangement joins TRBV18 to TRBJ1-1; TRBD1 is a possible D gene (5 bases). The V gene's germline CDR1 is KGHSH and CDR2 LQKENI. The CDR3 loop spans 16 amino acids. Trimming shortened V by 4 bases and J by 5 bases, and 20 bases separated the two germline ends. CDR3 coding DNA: TGTGCCAGCTCACATGTAAGCCACAGGAGGAGTACTGAAGCTTTCTTT. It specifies CASSHVSHRRSTEAFF. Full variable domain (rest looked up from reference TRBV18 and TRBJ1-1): NAGVMQNPRHLVRRRGQEARLRCSPMKGHSHVYWYRQLPEEGLKFMVYLQKENIIDESGMPKERFSAEFPKEGPSILRIQQVVRGDSAAYFCASSHVSHRRSTEAFFGQGTRLTVV.